This is a list of T cell receptor beta chains from one sample in a study of shared clonotypes between healthy human individuals. The table came from immunoSEQ multiplex PCR; TCRdb's copy has only in-frame clones and leaves some out. The data show over a million clones, about three quarters seen once. Sequencing input: memory CD4+ T cells sorted from blood. The receptors come from a man in his late teens or twenties in good health. Each CDR3 is given with its conserved first and last residue. Each record gives: clone size, J gene, D gene, V gene, CDR3 protein, CDR3 DNA. The D gene is left open where the match is weak. Clone size is given for some rows only: seen once, a few or many times, or a class if the clone is expanded.

>-|TRBJ2-1|TRBD2|TRBV15
CATRAGGWNEQFF
TGTGCCACCAGAGCGGGGGGTTGGAATGAGCAGTTCTTC
>many|TRBJ1-2|-|TRBV5-5
CASNTGPLSYGYTF
TGTGCCAGCAACACTGGACCGCTTAGCTATGGCTACACCTTC
>-|TRBJ2-7|TRBD2|TRBV7-2
CASSYRSGRTSASYEQYF
TGTGCCAGCAGTTATAGAAGTGGGAGGACTAGCGCCTCCTACGAGCAGTACTTC
>few|TRBJ2-2|-|TRBV9
CASSVGGDHWVNTGELFF
TGTGCCAGCAGCGTAGGAGGGGATCATTGGGTGAACACCGGGGAGCTGTTTTTT
>-|TRBJ1-1|-|TRBV5-8
CASSLSRQLAFF
TGTGCCAGCAGCTTGTCTCGACAGCTCGCTTTCTTT
>few|TRBJ1-1|-|TRBV10-3
CAISEERNTEAFF
TGTGCCATCAGTGAGGAAAGGAACACTGAAGCTTTCTTT
>once|TRBJ1-2|-|TRBV6-1
CASIRGGFGYTF
TGTGCCAGCATTAGGGGAGGGTTTGGCTACACCTTC
>few|TRBJ1-6|TRBD1|TRBV5-1
CASSDVTGKNSPLHF
TGCGCCAGCAGCGACGTGACAGGGAAGAATTCACCCCTCCACTTT
>-|TRBJ2-2|-|TRBV7-7
CASSLEGGTGELFF
TGTGCTAGCAGCTTAGAAGGGGGGACCGGGGAGCTGTTTTTT
>once|TRBJ1-1|-|TRBV6-5
CASTYGSGVTTEAFF
TGTGCCAGCACCTACGGGTCCGGGGTTACCACTGAAGCTTTCTTT
>-|TRBJ2-1|-|TRBV7-8
CASSLAQRANRYNEQFF
TGTGCCAGCAGCTTAGCGCAGCGGGCTAATCGATACAATGAGCAGTTCTTC
>-|TRBJ1-2|TRBD1|TRBV7-2
CASSKQGAVSYGYTF
TGTGCCAGCAGTAAACAGGGGGCAGTGAGCTATGGCTACACCTTC